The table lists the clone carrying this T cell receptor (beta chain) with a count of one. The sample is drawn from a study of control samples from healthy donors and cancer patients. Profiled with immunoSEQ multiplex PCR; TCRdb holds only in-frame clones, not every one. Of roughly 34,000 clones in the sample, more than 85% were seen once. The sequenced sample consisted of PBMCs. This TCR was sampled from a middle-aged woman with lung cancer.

CDR3 sequence reads: CATSEGTHTGELFF. The DNA for the CDR3 is TGTGCCACCAGTGAGGGGACCCACACCGGGGAGCTGTTTTTT. The rearrangement links TRBV24-1 to TRBJ2-2, with D tentatively TRBD1 or TRBD2 (5 bases each). This CDR3 region has 14 residues. Germline CDR1 and CDR2: KGHDR and SFDVKD. Between the trimmed V and J ends, which lost 4 bases and 3 bases, there was a span of 8 bases.